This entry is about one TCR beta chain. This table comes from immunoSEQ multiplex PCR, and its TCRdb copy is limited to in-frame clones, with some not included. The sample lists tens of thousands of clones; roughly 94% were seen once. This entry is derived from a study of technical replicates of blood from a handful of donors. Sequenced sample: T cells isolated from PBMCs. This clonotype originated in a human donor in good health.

CDR3 region: CAWSPQQETQYF. In DNA form, the CDR3 reads TGTGCCTGGAGTCCCCAGCAAGAGACCCAGTACTTC. The chain joins TRBV30 to TRBJ2-5; D remains unclear. Deletions cut 2 bases from V and 2 bases from J, with 6 bases between. Germline values: CDR1 GTSNPN, CDR2 SVGIG (reference sequence). The CDR3 loop spans 12 amino acids.